The 16 T cell receptor beta chains in this list originate from one sample, sequenced in a study of cytomegalovirus exposure and HLA in healthy donors. PCR was performed using 60 Vbeta and 13 Jbeta primers. The assay was immunoSEQ multiplex PCR, and TCRdb's table has in-frame clones only and misses some. The sample lists more than 95,000 clones, around 70% seen once, with approximately 3.8% in the top ten. Source material: PBMCs. The receptor source for this set is a man aged 35 to 55 in good health and CMV-seropositive.

The chain employs TRBV2 and TRBJ2-1; TRBD1 matches at 7 bases. V dropped 10 bases and J dropped 2; count of bases not matched to a gene: 5. Germline loops: CDR1 SNHLY, CDR2 FYNNEI. The CDR3 contains 13 residues. CDR3 in DNA: TGTGCCACCACAGGGGACACCTACAATGAGCAGTTCTTC. Protein: CATTGDTYNEQFF.

The gene calls are TRBV11-2 and TRBJ1-1; D perhaps matches TRBD1 (5 bases). This CDR3 spans 14 amino acids. V gave up 3 bases and J gave up 2 bases, with 10 bases separating them. Germline CDR1 reads SGHAT; CDR2 reads FQNNGV. The CDR3 DNA reads as TGTGCCAGCAGCTTGAATCAGGGCAACACTGAAGCTTTCTTT. This codes for CASSLNQGNTEAFF.

The chain carries TRBV7-9 and TRBJ2-7, with a tentative D call TRBD2 (7 bases). This CDR3 is 16 amino acids long. The V end lost 5 bases, the J end lost 4 bases, and 21 bases lay between the germline ends. CDR1 and CDR2 (germline): SEHNR, FQNEAQ (reference sequence). This CDR3 is CASSNPRGGPPYEQYF. The CDR3 DNA is TGTGCCAGCAGCAATCCTAGGGGGGGGCCACCTTACGAGCAGTACTTC.

The rearrangement links TRBV29-1 to TRBJ1-2; 9 nucleotides line up with TRBD1. Germline-derived CDR1 and CDR2 are SQVTM and ANQGSEA. CDR3 length: 14 amino acids. The V segment lost 3 bases and the J segment 6 bases; nucleotides outside the gene matches: 8. Here the CDR3 reads CSVDRDREGHGYTF. CDR3 DNA sequence: TGCAGCGTTGATAGGGACAGGGAGGGTCATGGCTACACCTTC.

This chain links TRBV6-4 with TRBJ2-3, with D possibly TRBD1 on 7 matching bases. This CDR3 region has 16 residues. V was pared by 2 bases and J by 1 base, with 13 bases between. Germline CDR1 is MRHNA and CDR2 is SNTAGT. The DNA of the CDR3 is TGTGCCAGCAGTGACCAGGGGGGCAGAGGCACAGATACGCAGTATTTT. Translation gives CASSDQGGRGTDTQYF.

This rearrangement joins TRBV6-6 to TRBJ2-5; 7 nucleotides match TRBD1. The ends lost 6 bases at V and 5 bases at J; junction bases unmatched: 6. The germline gives CDR1 MNHNY, CDR2 SVGAGI (reference sequence). The CDR3 runs to 13 residues. The CDR3 is CASSPGRGETQYF. The CDR3, as DNA: TGTGCCAGCAGCCCCGGCAGGGGGGAGACCCAGTACTTC.

The chain is built from TRBV2 and TRBJ1-2; D might be TRBD1 (5 bases). The V end lost 3 bases, the J end lost 7 bases, and 18 bases lay between the germline ends. The CDR3 is 15 residues long. Looked up from germline, CDR1 is SNHLY and CDR2 is FYNNEI. The CDR3 nucleotides are TGTGCCAGCAGTGACCTCCGGGGGACTTACCGTGGCTACACCTTC. Its protein is CASSDLRGTYRGYTF.

The V and J genes are TRBV2 and TRBJ2-5, with D hard to call. The J call may be mistaken, given a closer DNA end match to TRBJ2-7. Germline V gene lookup returns CDR1 SNHLY and CDR2 FYNNEI. The CDR3 length is 13 residues. The CDR3: CASNLDSSYEQYF. The CDR3 DNA is TGTGCCAGCAACTTAGATAGCTCCTACGAGCAGTACTTC.

V gene TRBV28 combines with J gene TRBJ1-2, with 7 positions matching TRBD1. With 6 bases clipped from V and 4 bases from J, the junction kept 8 bases outside the gene matches. The CDR3 length is 14 residues. Looked up from germline, CDR1 is MDHEN and CDR2 is SYDVKM. This chain's CDR3 is CASRRQGNGYGYTF. CDR3 DNA: TGTGCCAGCAGACGACAGGGAAATGGCTATGGCTACACCTTC.

V is TRBV27 and J is TRBJ2-1; maybe TRBD1 (6 bases). The germline V gene has CDR1 MNHEY and CDR2 SMNVEV (reference sequence). The CDR3 has 15 amino acids. V dropped 4 bases and J dropped 3 bases, with 13 bases sitting between them. The CDR3 loop reads CASSSGQQHYNEQFF. Written as DNA, the CDR3 is TGTGCCAGCAGTTCCGGACAGCAGCACTACAATGAGCAGTTCTTC.

The rearrangement joins TRBV9 to TRBJ2-7, with D maybe TRBD1 (6 bases). V gave up 4 bases and J gave up 4 bases, with 15 bases separating them. CDR1 SGDLS and CDR2 YYNGEE come from the germline V gene. CDR3 size: 14 residues. The CDR3 DNA follows: TGTGCCAGCAGCCCGAGACAGGATCCTTACGAGCAGTACTTC. Its translation is CASSPRQDPYEQYF.

The chain joins TRBV4-1 to TRBJ1-6; 7 bases are shared with TRBD1. The junction had 9 bases not matched to a gene; V was cut back by 3 bases and J by 10 bases. There are 15 residues in the CDR3. Germline CDR1 is MGHRA and CDR2 is YSYEKL. The CDR3 loop is CASSHLDRDGSPLHF. CDR3 nucleotides: TGCGCCAGCAGCCACTTAGACAGGGACGGCTCACCCCTCCACTTT.

The gene calls are TRBV10-2 and TRBJ2-1, with D possibly being TRBD1 (6 bases). Germline loops: CDR1 WSHSY, CDR2 SAAADI. The CDR3 is 14 amino acids. V was clipped by 3 bases and J by 0 bases, with 6 bases between them. In nucleotides, the CDR3 is TGCGCCAGCAGTGAAGGGGGCTCCTACAATGAGCAGTTCTTC. Translated, it gives CASSEGGSYNEQFF.

This clone appeared a few times. The chain links TRBV29-1 to TRBJ2-5; D is possibly TRBD1 (6 bases). The V end lost 8 bases, the J end lost 3 bases, and 13 bases lay between the germline ends. The CDR3 sequence is 12 residues long. CDR1 is SQVTM, CDR2 ANQGSEA, per germline. The CDR3 DNA reads as TGCAGCCCCAGGGACAATGAAGAGACCCAGTACTTC. Amino acids: CSPRDNEETQYF.

This sequence joins TRBV18 and TRBJ1-1, with D unresolved. The CDR3 length is 15 residues. Per the germline V gene, CDR1 is KGHSH and CDR2 is LQKENI. The ends were cut back, 9 bases at V and 0 bases at J, with 17 bases in the middle. CDR3 bases: TGTGCCAGTCTTCGTGCCCCGGACTTGAACACTGAAGCTTTCTTT. It encodes CASLRAPDLNTEAFF. The whole variable domain, filled in from reference TRBV18 and TRBJ1-1, reads NAGVMQNPRHLVRRRGQEARLRCSPMKGHSHVYWYRQLPEEGLKFMVYLQKENIIDESGMPKERFSAEFPKEGPSILRIQQVVRGDSAAYFCASLRAPDLNTEAFFGQGTRLTVV.

The rearrangement joins TRBV7-2 to TRBJ1-5; D ambiguous. This CDR3 comprises 12 residues. Trimming pared 4 bases from V and 6 bases from J, leaving 7 bases between. Germline V lookup: CDR1 SGHTA, CDR2 FQGNSA. The CDR3: CASSSGGQPQHF. The CDR3 nucleotides read TGTGCCAGCAGCTCCGGAGGTCAGCCCCAGCATTTT.